In its sample, the clone carrying this T cell receptor beta chain was seen once. This entry is derived from a study of blood T cell repertoires in COVID-19. Across the whole study: From T cells, B-cell-depleted T cells, or PBMCs came the material, which was cDNA or gDNA.

The data were produced by immunoSEQ multiplex PCR, yet TCRdb's version contains in-frame clones alone and is incomplete. The profile covers some 200,000 clones, with around 85% appearing a single time and around 2.2% taken by the ten largest. The length of the CDR3 is 17 residues. Germline CDR1 reads MGHRA; CDR2 reads YSYEKL. J was trimmed by 3 bases and V by 4 bases; bases with no gene match: 7. The sample consisted of peripheral blood. The rearrangement links TRBV4-1 to TRBJ2-6, with 9 bases lining up with TRBD1. The sequence derives from a woman aged 45 to 65 with acute or convalescent COVID-19. In DNA form, the CDR3 reads TGCGCCAGCAGCCCACAACAGGGGGCGCGTGGGGCCAACGTCCTGACTTTC. Translation gives CASSPQQGARGANVLTF.